The rows below give T cell receptor beta chains drawn from one sample of a study of T cell changes during pregnancy in multiple sclerosis. TCRdb's copy holds only in-frame clones and misses some; the assay was immunoSEQ multiplex PCR. The table lists around 45,000 clones, 90% to 95% of them singletons. This material consisted of CD4+ T cells from peripheral blood mononuclear cells, taken before pregnancy. The receptors derive from a female donor with multiple sclerosis, enrolled in a pregnancy study. Both conserved end residues are part of each CDR3. D genes are given only for firm matches. The listing skips clone size in some rows; elsewhere it reads once, few, many or a size class.

CDR3	DNA	J	D	size	V
CASSPGTGLITDTQYF	TGCGCCAGCAGCCCGGGGACAGGGTTAATAACAGATACGCAGTATTTT	TRBJ2-3	TRBD1	NA	TRBV4-3
CASSLGLAGGLEQYF	TGCGCCAGCAGCTTGGGACTAGCGGGGGGGCTAGAGCAGTACTTC	TRBJ2-7	TRBD2	NA	TRBV5-1
CASSLEPGQGIYEQYF	TGTGCCAGCAGCTTAGAGCCGGGACAGGGAATCTACGAGCAGTACTTC	TRBJ2-7	TRBD1	NA	TRBV7-6
CASKLRSNEKLFF	TGTGCCAGCAAACTGAGGTCTAATGAAAAACTGTTTTTT	TRBJ1-4	NA	few	TRBV2
CASSPRQGRDTEAFF	TGTGCCAGCAGTCCTCGACAGGGTCGGGACACTGAAGCTTTCTTT	TRBJ1-1	TRBD1	once	TRBV27
CASSLYPTLGAFF	TGTGCCAGCAGCTTATACCCTACTCTGGGCGCTTTCTTT	TRBJ1-1	NA	NA	TRBV7-2
CASSERLSGYGYTF	TGTGCCAGCAGTGAACGGTTGTCAGGCTATGGCTACACCTTC	TRBJ1-2	NA	NA	TRBV6-1
CASSPFFLGEVETQYF	TGTGCCAGTAGTCCCTTCTTTCTAGGGGAGGTGGAGACCCAGTACTTC	TRBJ2-5	NA	NA	TRBV19
CASSLGGSPEAQHF	TGTGCCAGCAGCCTAGGCGGCAGTCCGGAGGCCCAGCATTTT	TRBJ1-5	NA	NA	TRBV7-2
CASRGAGRNTGELFF	TGTGCCAGCAGAGGGGCAGGTCGAAACACCGGGGAGCTGTTTTTT	TRBJ2-2	NA	NA	TRBV2
CASRGTGGYGYTF	TGTGCCAGCAGAGGGACAGGGGGGTATGGCTACACCTTC	TRBJ1-2	TRBD1	NA	TRBV5-4
CASSTIPGTANNSPLHF	TGTGCCAGTAGTACAATACCCGGGACAGCCAATAATTCACCCCTCCACTTT	TRBJ1-6	TRBD1	NA	TRBV19
CASSLRYEQYF	TGTGCCAGCAGCCTCCGTTACGAGCAGTACTTC	TRBJ2-7	NA	NA	TRBV4-2
CASSYSPGLQPQHF	TGTGCCAGCAGTTACTCGCCAGGGTTACAGCCCCAGCATTTT	TRBJ1-5	NA	NA	TRBV6-5
CASSPRGPEQFF	TGTGCCAGCAGTCCTAGGGGGCCCGAGCAGTTCTTC	TRBJ2-1	TRBD1	NA	TRBV7-8
CASSLHPWQGREETQYF	TGCGCCAGCAGCTTGCACCCCTGGCAGGGGAGGGAGGAGACCCAGTACTTC	TRBJ2-5	NA	NA	TRBV5-1
CASSQGRGADTQYF	TGCGCCAGCAGCCAGGGGCGGGGGGCAGATACGCAGTATTTT	TRBJ2-3	TRBD2	NA	TRBV4-1
CASSAFPGQGSNSPLHF	TGTGCCAGCAGTGCTTTCCCGGGACAGGGGTCTAATTCACCCCTCCACTTT	TRBJ1-6	TRBD1	few	TRBV6-1
CASSRGQGANYGYTF	TGTGCCAGCAGTCGAGGACAGGGTGCTAACTATGGCTACACCTTC	TRBJ1-2	TRBD1	once	TRBV11-2
CASSLLGLAGGGGTDTQYF	TGTGCCAGCAGTTTATTGGGACTAGCGGGGGGAGGAGGCACAGATACGCAGTATTTT	TRBJ2-3	TRBD2	NA	TRBV27
CASSRVLTSRLMGQYF	TGTGCCAGCAGCCGAGTCCTGACTAGCCGGCTTATGGGGCAGTACTTC	TRBJ2-7	TRBD2	NA	TRBV14
CASSQRTGSTGELFF	TGCGCCAGCAGCCAACGGACGGGGAGCACCGGGGAGCTGTTTTTT	TRBJ2-2	NA	NA	TRBV4-3
CASSPSPGSGELFF	TGTGCCAGCAGCCCTTCCCCCGGTTCAGGAGAGCTGTTTTTT	TRBJ2-2	NA	NA	TRBV7-2
CASSRGRGGPQHF	TGTGCCAGCAGTAGGGGTCGGGGGGGGCCCCAGCATTTT	TRBJ1-5	NA	NA	TRBV25-1
CASKDRGGTGELFF	TGTGCCAGTAAGGATAGGGGAGGCACCGGGGAGCTGTTTTTT	TRBJ2-2	NA	NA	TRBV19
CASSSPTQGPQHF	TGTGCCAGCAGCTCGCCAACCCAGGGGCCCCAGCATTTT	TRBJ1-5	NA	once	TRBV7-6
CASSPAEGSFGSPLHF	TGTGCCAGCAGCCCGGCTGAGGGCTCTTTTGGATCACCCCTCCACTTT	TRBJ1-6	NA	NA	TRBV11-2
CASSSRDKKAETQYF	TGTGCCAGCAGCTCGAGGGACAAAAAGGCAGAGACCCAGTACTTC	TRBJ2-5	NA	NA	TRBV5-6
CASSQTAGGRDEQYF	TGTGCCAGCTCACAGACAGCGGGGGGGCGCGACGAGCAGTACTTC	TRBJ2-7	TRBD2	NA	TRBV18
CASSGGGHGYTF	TGTGCCAGCAGCGGGGGGGGGCATGGCTACACCTTC	TRBJ1-2	NA	NA	TRBV7-8
CAISDPGETDTQYF	TGTGCCATCAGTGATCCCGGGGAAACAGATACGCAGTATTTT	TRBJ2-3	NA	NA	TRBV10-3
CASSGAGGNYGYTF	TGTGCCAGCAGTGGGGCTGGGGGGAATTATGGCTACACCTTC	TRBJ1-2	NA	NA	TRBV6-5
CASSQDRGGLKTYTGELFF	TGCGCCAGCAGCCAAGATCGAGGAGGGTTAAAGACGTACACCGGGGAGCTGTTTTTT	TRBJ2-2	NA	NA	TRBV4-3
CASSAWDRGSQPQHF	TGTGCCAGCAGTGCTTGGGACAGGGGGAGTCAGCCCCAGCATTTT	TRBJ1-5	TRBD1	NA	TRBV6-1
CASSMTRDRENSPLHF	TGTGCCAGTAGTATGACTAGGGACAGGGAAAATTCACCCCTCCACTTT	TRBJ1-6	TRBD1	NA	TRBV19
CASSSPAGRTETQYF	TGTGCCAGCAGCTCCCCCGCCGGGAGGACGGAGACCCAGTACTTC	TRBJ2-5	TRBD2	NA	TRBV7-2
CSVIGFGGGQPQHF	TGCAGCGTCATCGGTTTCGGGGGAGGACAGCCCCAGCATTTT	TRBJ1-5	NA	NA	TRBV29-1
CASSQDLPSGGQTYNEQFF	TGTGCCAGCAGCCAAGATTTGCCTAGCGGGGGCCAAACCTACAATGAGCAGTTCTTC	TRBJ2-1	TRBD2	NA	TRBV4-2
CASSQVSSGPQETQYF	TGCGCCAGCAGCCAAGTCTCTAGCGGACCACAAGAGACCCAGTACTTC	TRBJ2-5	TRBD2	NA	TRBV4-1
CASSFRDYGYTF	TGTGCCAGCAGCTTCAGGGACTATGGCTACACCTTC	TRBJ1-2	NA	NA	TRBV7-9
CASSIEISGQGFYNEQFF	TGTGCCAGTAGTATAGAAATTTCGGGACAGGGCTTTTACAATGAGCAGTTCTTC	TRBJ2-1	TRBD1	NA	TRBV19
CASSDGRGGNNEQFF	TGTGCCAGCAGTGACGGGCGCGGGGGGAACAATGAGCAGTTCTTC	TRBJ2-1	TRBD2	NA	TRBV6-4
CASSLVGLGETQYF	TGTGCCAGCTCTCTTGTTGGACTGGGAGAGACCCAGTACTTC	TRBJ2-5	NA	NA	TRBV7-3
CASSRTSGGETQYF	TGTGCCAGCAGCCGGACTAGCGGGGGAGAGACCCAGTACTTC	TRBJ2-5	TRBD2	NA	TRBV11-3
CASSDGGAGEQYF	TGTGCCAGCAGTGACGGGGGGGCCGGGGAGCAGTACTTC	TRBJ2-7	TRBD2	NA	TRBV6-5
CASSLGGGLNIQYF	TGTGCCAGCAGCTTAGGGGGGGGCTTAAACATTCAGTACTTC	TRBJ2-4	NA	NA	TRBV7-2
CASSERDRANRAFF	TGTGCCAGCAGTGAAAGGGACAGGGCTAATCGGGCTTTCTTT	TRBJ1-1	TRBD1	NA	TRBV6-5
CASSLAGTGIYEQYF	TGTGCCAGCAGCCTCGCCGGGACAGGGATCTACGAGCAGTACTTC	TRBJ2-7	TRBD1	NA	TRBV6-5
CASSQLGRSTGELFF	TGTGCCAGCAGCCAACTGGGGCGGTCGACCGGGGAGCTGTTTTTT	TRBJ2-2	NA	NA	TRBV4-2
CASSLGTDYGYTF	TGTGCCAGCAGCTTAGGGACAGACTATGGCTACACCTTC	TRBJ1-2	NA	NA	TRBV7-2
CASSPAGGLTNQPQHF	TGTGCCAGCTCACCCGCGGGGGGGCTTACCAATCAGCCTCAGCATTTT	TRBJ1-5	NA	NA	TRBV18
CAISGLAGAGTDTQYF	TGTGCCATCAGCGGACTAGCGGGGGCCGGCACAGATACGCAGTATTTT	TRBJ2-3	TRBD2	NA	TRBV10-3
CASQGSSNQPQHF	TGTGCCAGTCAGGGTTCAAGCAATCAGCCCCAGCATTTT	TRBJ1-5	NA	NA	TRBV18
CASSSQTGNTEAFF	TGTGCCAGCAGTTCACAGACAGGGAACACTGAAGCTTTCTTT	TRBJ1-1	NA	NA	TRBV6-5
CAISESGIGGSNTGELFF	TGTGCCATCAGTGAGTCGGGGATAGGGGGTTCGAACACCGGGGAGCTGTTTTTT	TRBJ2-2	NA	NA	TRBV10-3
CASSLGREDTQYF	TGTGCCAGCAGCTTGGGGAGGGAAGATACGCAGTATTTT	TRBJ2-3	TRBD2	NA	TRBV4-2